This record looks at one T cell receptor beta chain sequence and its context. This CDR3 contains 12 residues. Germline assignment: CDR1 SQVTM and CDR2 ANQGSEA. The ends were cut back, 3 bases at V and 2 bases at J, with 7 bases in the middle. Original analysis: Nucleated cell number was recorded as an estimate derived from reference gene primer amplification. Produced via immunoSEQ multiplex PCR; TCRdb's table is partial and in-frame only. V and J calls and clone size are copied from that table; D and trimming were computed from the DNA. The sample holds about 160,000 clones, 65% to 85% seen once. The sample is drawn from a study of blood T cell repertoires in COVID-19. The overall study: The study drew acute and convalescent COVID-19 samples from the United States, Italy and Spain. The analysed material was cDNA or gDNA that came from T cells, B-cell-depleted T cells, or PBMCs.

This TCR was sampled from an elderly woman with acute or convalescent COVID-19. Sequenced input: peripheral blood. This chain uses TRBV29-1 with TRBJ2-5, with a weak D call TRBD1 (6 bases). CDR3 nucleotides: TGCAGCGTTGATCAGGGGCAAGAGACCCAGTACTTC. Protein sequence: CSVDQGQETQYF.